This T cell receptor beta chain was captured in a study of cytomegalovirus exposure and HLA in healthy donors. Looking at the study overall: Falling in the Caucasian-associated ancestry cluster were roughly 80% of under 500 genotyped donors.

The PCR had 60 Vbeta and 13 Jbeta primers. The protocol was immunoSEQ multiplex PCR, while the TCRdb copy is restricted to in-frame clones and leaves out a portion. The sample consists of tens of thousands of clones, roughly four fifths of them appearing once. This CDR3 has 15 residues. Trimming shortened V by 2 bases and J by 0 bases, and 12 bases separated the two germline ends. Germline CDR1 reads GTSNPN; CDR2 reads SVGIG (reference sequence). This clone has only a few counts. This TCR derives from a human donor in good health. Sample: PBMCs. The genes are TRBV30 and TRBJ2-3; a possible D gene is TRBD2 (7 bases). The CDR3 sequence is CAWSLRGASTDTQYF. DNA for the CDR3: TGTGCCTGGAGTCTACGGGGGGCCAGCACAGATACGCAGTATTTT.